The sequence of this T cell receptor (beta chain) was determined in a study of blood T cell repertoires in COVID-19. Everyone who took part was roughly 18 to 90 years old, and they came from 24 US areas. This table comes from immunoSEQ multiplex PCR, and its TCRdb copy is limited to in-frame clones, with some not included. The table shows approximately 250,000 clones, with more than 70% occurring only once. This CDR3 spans 13 amino acids. Germline CDR1 is WNHNN and CDR2 is SYGVQD (reference sequence). Deletions cut 0 bases from V and 9 bases from J, with 8 bases between. The TCR was taken from a woman aged 40 to 55 with acute COVID-19. Sequenced input: PBMCs or T cells enriched from blood (not recorded which). The chain has TRBV10-1 and TRBJ2-2; D is ambiguous. The DNA of the CDR3 is TGCGCCAGCAGTGAGTCGATAGCCCGGGAGCTGTTTTTT. Residues: CASSESIARELFF.